This T cell receptor (beta chain) stems from a study of blood T cell repertoires in COVID-19. Study-wide background: Donors in the United States, Italy and Spain gave samples during acute or convalescent COVID-19. PBMCs, B-cell-depleted T cells, or T cells were the source of the cDNA or gDNA that made up the material.

Libraries were prepared by immunoSEQ multiplex PCR; TCRdb keeps only in-frame clonotypes and omits some of them. The sample contains some 260,000 clones, 75% to 95% of which appear only once. Trimming pared 3 bases from V and 1 base from J, leaving 6 bases between. The CDR3 contains 13 residues. Germline V CDR1 and CDR2: KGHSH, LQKENI. Assignments of participants to cohorts depended upon their own reported clinical history. In Cohort 3, a recovered donor had either two negative PCRs, clearance, or symptom resolution. This TCR came from a woman aged 18-30 years who had recovered from COVID-19. Sequenced: PBMCs or T cells enriched from blood (not recorded which). The gene calls are TRBV18 and TRBJ1-1; D remains ambiguous. The DNA of the CDR3 is TGTGCCAGCTCACCTGGAGCGAACACTGAAGCTTTCTTT. It is translated as CASSPGANTEAFF.